Listed below are T cell receptor beta chains from one sample, sequenced in a study of blood T cell repertoires in COVID-19. The repertoire was sequenced with immunoSEQ multiplex PCR; TCRdb's copy has only in-frame clones and lacks some. The sample holds 150,000 or so clones, less than 90% seen once. The sequenced sample was peripheral blood. Receptor source: a man aged 55-75 years with acute or convalescent COVID-19. CDR3s include the opening cysteine and the closing phenylalanine or tryptophan. The D gene is left open where the match is weak. Size values are once, few and many counts, or a class for expanded clones, and some rows have none.

D gene: .
clone size: few
V gene: TRBV19
J gene: TRBJ1-1
CDR3 protein: CASSVVRDTEAFF

D gene: TRBD1
clone size: .
V gene: TRBV19
J gene: TRBJ1-5
CDR3 protein: CASSTMTGSNQPQHF

D gene: .
clone size: .
V gene: TRBV12-3/TRBV12-4
J gene: TRBJ1-2
CDR3 protein: CASLGSRDYGYTF

D gene: .
clone size: .
V gene: TRBV19
J gene: TRBJ2-5
CDR3 protein: CASSISGQVYETQYF

D gene: .
clone size: .
V gene: TRBV11-2
J gene: TRBJ1-1
CDR3 protein: CASSSTGYTEAFF

D gene: .
clone size: .
V gene: TRBV5-4
J gene: TRBJ1-4
CDR3 protein: CASSSGPATNEKLFF

D gene: TRBD1
clone size: .
V gene: TRBV6-5
J gene: TRBJ1-1
CDR3 protein: CASSPQGAGTEAFF

D gene: .
clone size: .
V gene: TRBV19
J gene: TRBJ1-2
CDR3 protein: CASSPGGGVGYTF

D gene: .
clone size: .
V gene: TRBV5-1
J gene: TRBJ2-2
CDR3 protein: CASSLEAGISTGELFF

D gene: TRBD2
clone size: .
V gene: TRBV5-1
J gene: TRBJ2-3
CDR3 protein: CASSSLAGAYTDTQYF

D gene: TRBD1
clone size: .
V gene: TRBV5-4
J gene: TRBJ1-2
CDR3 protein: CASSPGQGPYGYTF

D gene: .
clone size: .
V gene: TRBV6-5
J gene: TRBJ2-3
CDR3 protein: CASDHPGGTDTQYF

D gene: .
clone size: .
V gene: TRBV11-3
J gene: TRBJ1-1
CDR3 protein: CASSYQGSTEAFF

D gene: .
clone size: .
V gene: TRBV27
J gene: TRBJ1-2
CDR3 protein: CASSPPRGYYTF

D gene: TRBD2
clone size: .
V gene: TRBV2
J gene: TRBJ2-1
CDR3 protein: CASSWISGGPNEQFF

D gene: TRBD1
clone size: .
V gene: TRBV10-3
J gene: TRBJ1-1
CDR3 protein: CAISESMAGGNTEAFF

D gene: .
clone size: .
V gene: TRBV7-9
J gene: TRBJ1-5
CDR3 protein: CASSLAGSNQPQHF

D gene: .
clone size: .
V gene: TRBV27
J gene: TRBJ1-6
CDR3 protein: CASSFSGSVTNWSPLHF

D gene: .
clone size: .
V gene: TRBV7-9
J gene: TRBJ1-6
CDR3 protein: CASSFLTGRSPLHF

D gene: TRBD1
clone size: .
V gene: TRBV19
J gene: TRBJ1-4
CDR3 protein: CASNRQGAQNEKLFF

D gene: TRBD2
clone size: .
V gene: TRBV18
J gene: TRBJ2-3
CDR3 protein: CASSPGSGNTDTQYF

D gene: .
clone size: few
V gene: TRBV6-2/TRBV6-3
J gene: TRBJ2-5
CDR3 protein: CASSPGGTGGHVKETQYF

D gene: .
clone size: .
V gene: TRBV18
J gene: TRBJ1-5
CDR3 protein: CASSQLAGSNQPQHF

D gene: TRBD1
clone size: .
V gene: TRBV10-3
J gene: TRBJ1-3
CDR3 protein: CAISEPGTGSGNTIYF

D gene: .
clone size: .
V gene: TRBV4-1
J gene: TRBJ2-6
CDR3 protein: CASSQTGALSGANVLTF

D gene: .
clone size: many
V gene: TRBV2
J gene: TRBJ2-1
CDR3 protein: CASSLGGYNEQFF

D gene: .
clone size: .
V gene: TRBV5-1
J gene: TRBJ2-2
CDR3 protein: CASSLSPSPGANTGELFF

D gene: TRBD1
clone size: .
V gene: TRBV7-2
J gene: TRBJ2-1
CDR3 protein: CASSSDRGSYNEQFF

D gene: TRBD1
clone size: once
V gene: TRBV9
J gene: TRBJ1-1
CDR3 protein: CASSEWTGRQSTEAFF

D gene: .
clone size: .
V gene: TRBV27
J gene: TRBJ2-2
CDR3 protein: CASKDGGPGTGELFF

D gene: .
clone size: .
V gene: TRBV5-1
J gene: TRBJ1-1
CDR3 protein: CASSLGTRQNTEAFF

D gene: TRBD1
clone size: .
V gene: TRBV7-9
J gene: TRBJ1-5
CDR3 protein: CASSYYRGQSNQPQHF

D gene: TRBD1
clone size: .
V gene: TRBV27
J gene: TRBJ2-7
CDR3 protein: CASSLRATGGRDEQYF

D gene: TRBD1
clone size: .
V gene: TRBV7-8
J gene: TRBJ2-5
CDR3 protein: CASSRDRGETQYF

D gene: .
clone size: .
V gene: TRBV3-1/TRBV3-2
J gene: TRBJ1-1
CDR3 protein: CASSPDSLTGAFF

D gene: .
clone size: .
V gene: TRBV20-1
J gene: TRBJ2-7
CDR3 protein: CSAPTTYEQYF